The clone carrying this T cell receptor beta chain was found a few times. Antigen: not known. MiXCR, applied by TCRdb to the 5' RACE reads, yields one record per CDR3 protein. The repertoire includes 350,000 to 450,000 distinct CDR3 sequences, roughly 18% of them detected once, and approximately 12% sits in the top ten. This specimen belongs to a study of identical twins. Whole-study results and caveats: Models underestimated how often monozygotic twins shared out-of-frame TCR alpha.

The CDR3 sequence is 13 residues long. The V gene's germline CDR1 is SGDLS and CDR2 YYNGEE. V was shortened by 5 bases and J by 5 bases, with 13 bases between the two germline ends. Sequencing input: naive T cells sorted from blood. The chain is built from TRBV9 and TRBJ2-5; no clear D. This sequence was found in a man aged 50 or older in good health. The CDR3 nucleotides read TGTGCCAGCAGTGCCGCCCCAACCGAGACCCAGTACTTC. Its translation: CASSAAPTETQYF.